This entry concerns a single T cell receptor beta chain. Its antigen remains unidentified. The sample holds other DNA sequences that translate to the same CDR3. Profiled with immunoSEQ multiplex PCR; TCRdb holds only in-frame clones, not every one. The table shows some 150,000 clones, with roughly 83% occurring only once. This specimen comes from a study of cytotoxic CD8 clonotypes in ibrutinib-treated CLL. Study-wide results and caveats: At the start, clonality exceeded age-matched healthy donors and followed circulating CD8+ T-cell counts. The study found clonality rose at ibrutinib response, then fell toward baseline at progression.

Genomic DNA in a quantity of 2 to 2.5 micrograms was derived from cryopreserved PBMCs for TCR beta libraries. The CDR3 length is 14 residues. V lost 1 base, J lost 3 bases, and 2 bases stayed unmatched. Germline V gene sequence: CDR1 LGHNA, CDR2 YSLEER. The V call is TRBV4-3, the J call TRBJ2-7, with TRBD1 identical over 8 bases. The clonotype was recovered from a human donor with chronic lymphocytic leukemia. The sequences come from PBMCs, collected after 12 months of ibrutinib treatment. The CDR3 DNA sequence: TGCGCCAGCAGCCAAGCAACAGGGGGCTACGAGCAGTACTTC. Its translation: CASSQATGGYEQYF.